Sequencing of this TCR beta chain was carried out in a study of blood T cell repertoires in COVID-19. V was pared by 5 bases and J by 4 bases, with 11 bases between. Germline lookup yields CDR1 MNHNS and CDR2 SASEGT. The CDR3 has 14 residues. Data came from immunoSEQ multiplex PCR; TCRdb stores just in-frame clones and leaves some out. The table has about 61,000 clones, approximately 83% seen once. V is TRBV6-1 and J is TRBJ1-4; D is undetermined. The sequence derives from a human donor in a cohort sampled during active COVID-19. Sequenced input: peripheral blood. The CDR3 nucleotides are TGTGCCAGCAGTTCGTCCGGAGATAATGAAAAACTGTTTTTT. It specifies CASSSSGDNEKLFF.